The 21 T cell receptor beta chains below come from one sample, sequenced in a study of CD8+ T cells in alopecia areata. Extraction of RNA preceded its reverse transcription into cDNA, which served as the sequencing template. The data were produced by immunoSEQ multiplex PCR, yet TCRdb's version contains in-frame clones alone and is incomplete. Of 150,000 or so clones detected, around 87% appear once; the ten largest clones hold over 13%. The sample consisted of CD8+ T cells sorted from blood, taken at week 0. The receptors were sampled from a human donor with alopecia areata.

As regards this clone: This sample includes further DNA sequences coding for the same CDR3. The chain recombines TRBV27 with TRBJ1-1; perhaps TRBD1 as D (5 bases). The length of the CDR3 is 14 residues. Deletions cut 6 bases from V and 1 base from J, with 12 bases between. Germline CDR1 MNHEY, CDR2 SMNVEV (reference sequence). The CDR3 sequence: CASSLPGQNTEAFF. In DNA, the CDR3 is TGTGCCAGCAGCCTACCGGGGCAGAACACTGAAGCTTTCTTT.

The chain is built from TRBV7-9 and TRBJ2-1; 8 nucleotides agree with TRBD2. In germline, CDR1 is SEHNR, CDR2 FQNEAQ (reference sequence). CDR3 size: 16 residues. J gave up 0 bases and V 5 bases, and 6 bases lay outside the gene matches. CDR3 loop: CASSPSGGSSYNEQFF. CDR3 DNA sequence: TGTGCCAGCAGCCCCAGCGGGGGTAGCTCCTACAATGAGCAGTTCTTC. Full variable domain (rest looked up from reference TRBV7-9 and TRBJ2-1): DTGVSQNPRHKITKRGQNVTFRCDPISEHNRLYWYRQTLGQGPEFLTYFQNEAQLEKSRLLSDRFSAERPKGSFSTLEIQRTEQGDSAMYLCASSPSGGSSYNEQFFGPGTRLTVL.

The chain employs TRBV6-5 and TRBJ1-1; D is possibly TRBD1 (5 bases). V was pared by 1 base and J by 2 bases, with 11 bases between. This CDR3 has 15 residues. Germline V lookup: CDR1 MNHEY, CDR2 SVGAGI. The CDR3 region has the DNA TGTGCCAGCAGTTACTGGAGCAGGACAAACACTGAAGCTTTCTTT. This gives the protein CASSYWSRTNTEAFF.

CDR3 loop: CASIMANVLTF. The CDR3 DNA sequence: TGTGCCAGCATCATGGCCAACGTCCTGACTTTC. This rearrangement joins TRBV7-9 to TRBJ2-6; D ambiguous. CDR3 length: 11 amino acids. V lost 7 bases and J lost 6, with 4 bases in between. The germline CDR1 and CDR2 sequences are SEHNR and FQNEAQ (reference sequence). The full variable domain, with the rest looked up from reference TRBV7-9 and TRBJ2-6, is DTGVSQNPRHKITKRGQNVTFRCDPISEHNRLYWYRQTLGQGPEFLTYFQNEAQLEKSRLLSDRFSAERPKGSFSTLEIQRTEQGDSAMYLCASIMANVLTFGAGSRLTVL.

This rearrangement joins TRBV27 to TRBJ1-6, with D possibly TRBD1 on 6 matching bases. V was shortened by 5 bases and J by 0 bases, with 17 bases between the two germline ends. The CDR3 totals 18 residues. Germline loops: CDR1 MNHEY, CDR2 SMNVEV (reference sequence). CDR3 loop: CASSHRQAKSSYNSPLHF. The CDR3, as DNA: TGTGCCAGCAGTCACCGACAGGCTAAGAGCTCCTATAATTCACCCCTCCACTTT.

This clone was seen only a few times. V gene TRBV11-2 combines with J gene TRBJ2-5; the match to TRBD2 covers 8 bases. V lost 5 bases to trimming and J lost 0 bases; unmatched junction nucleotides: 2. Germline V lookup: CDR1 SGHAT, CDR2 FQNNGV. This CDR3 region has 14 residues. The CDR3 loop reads CASSPGGYQETQYF. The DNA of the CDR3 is TGTGCCAGCAGCCCGGGGGGGTACCAAGAGACCCAGTACTTC. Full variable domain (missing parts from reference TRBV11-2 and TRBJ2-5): EAGVAQSPRYKIIEKRQSVAFWCNPISGHATLYWYQQILGQGPKLLIQFQNNGVVDDSQLPKDRFSAERLKGVDSTLKIQPAKLEDSAVYLCASSPGGYQETQYFGPGTRLLVL.

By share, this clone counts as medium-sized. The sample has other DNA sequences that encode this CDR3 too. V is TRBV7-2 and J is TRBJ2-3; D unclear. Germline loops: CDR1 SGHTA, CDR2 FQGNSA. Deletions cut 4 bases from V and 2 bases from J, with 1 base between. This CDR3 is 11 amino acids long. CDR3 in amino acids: CASSYTDTQYF. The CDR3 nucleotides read TGTGCCAGCAGCTACACAGATACGCAGTATTTT. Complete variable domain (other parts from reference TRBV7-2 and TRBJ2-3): GAGVSQSPSNKVTEKGKDVELRCDPISGHTALYWYRQSLGQGLEFLIYFQGNSAPDKSGLPSDRFSAERTGGSVSTLTIQRTQQEDSAVYLCASSYTDTQYFGPGTRLTVL.

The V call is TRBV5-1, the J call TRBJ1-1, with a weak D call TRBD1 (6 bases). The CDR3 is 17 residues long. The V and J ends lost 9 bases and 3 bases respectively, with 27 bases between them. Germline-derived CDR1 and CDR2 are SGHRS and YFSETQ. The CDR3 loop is CATFPGDGGPVDTEAFF. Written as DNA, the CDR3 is TGCGCCACCTTCCCGGGCGACGGGGGCCCGGTCGACACTGAAGCTTTCTTT. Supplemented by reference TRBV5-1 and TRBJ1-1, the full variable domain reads KAGVTQTPRYLIKTRGQQVTLSCSPISGHRSVSWYQQTPGQGLQFLFEYFSETQRNKGNFPGRFSGRQFSNSRSEMNVSTLELGDSALYLCATFPGDGGPVDTEAFFGQGTRLTVV.

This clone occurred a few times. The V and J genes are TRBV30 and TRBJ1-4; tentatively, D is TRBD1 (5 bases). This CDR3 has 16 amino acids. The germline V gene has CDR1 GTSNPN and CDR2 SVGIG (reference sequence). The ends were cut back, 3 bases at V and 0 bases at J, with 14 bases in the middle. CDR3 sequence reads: CAWREDSLTTNEKLFF. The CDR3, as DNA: TGTGCCTGGAGGGAAGACAGTTTGACAACTAATGAAAAACTGTTTTTT. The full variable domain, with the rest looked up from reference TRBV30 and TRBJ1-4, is SQTIHQWPATLVQPVGSPLSLECTVEGTSNPNLYWYRQAAGRGLQLLFYSVGIGQISSEVPQNLSASRPQDRQFILSSKKLLLSDSGFYLCAWREDSLTTNEKLFFGSGTQLSVL.

The CDR3 sequence: CAISDPPSSTDTQYF. DNA of the CDR3: TGTGCCATCAGTGACCCCCCATCTAGCACAGATACGCAGTATTTT. The rearrangement uses TRBV10-3 and TRBJ2-3; D call uncertain. The germline V and J ends were trimmed by 3 bases and 0 bases, with 10 bases remaining between them. The CDR3 extends over 15 amino acids. Germline V lookup: CDR1 ENHRY, CDR2 SYGVKD.

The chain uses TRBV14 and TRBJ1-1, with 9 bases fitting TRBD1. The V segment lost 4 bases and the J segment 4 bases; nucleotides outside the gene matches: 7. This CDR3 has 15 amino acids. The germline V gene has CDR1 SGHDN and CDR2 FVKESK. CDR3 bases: TGTGCCAGCAGCCTACTCGGGACAGGGCGCACTGAAGCTTTCTTT. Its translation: CASSLLGTGRTEAFF.

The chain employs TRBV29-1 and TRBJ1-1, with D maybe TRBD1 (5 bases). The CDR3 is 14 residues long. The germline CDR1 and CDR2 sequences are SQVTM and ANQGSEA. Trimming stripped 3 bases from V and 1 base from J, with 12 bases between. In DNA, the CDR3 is TGCAGCGTTGAGCTCGCAGGGTGGAACACTGAAGCTTTCTTT. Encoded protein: CSVELAGWNTEAFF.

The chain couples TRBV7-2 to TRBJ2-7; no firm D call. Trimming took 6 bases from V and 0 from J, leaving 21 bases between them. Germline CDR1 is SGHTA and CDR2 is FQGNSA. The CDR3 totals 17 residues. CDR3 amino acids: CASSLIPNRTDSYEQYF. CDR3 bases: TGTGCCAGCAGTTTAATCCCTAATCGGACGGACTCCTACGAGCAGTACTTC.

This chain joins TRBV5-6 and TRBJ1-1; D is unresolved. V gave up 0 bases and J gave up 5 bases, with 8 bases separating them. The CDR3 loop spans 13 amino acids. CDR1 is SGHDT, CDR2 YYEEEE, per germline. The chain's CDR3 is CASSLVLETEAFF. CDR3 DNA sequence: TGTGCCAGCAGCTTGGTCTTAGAAACTGAAGCTTTCTTT.

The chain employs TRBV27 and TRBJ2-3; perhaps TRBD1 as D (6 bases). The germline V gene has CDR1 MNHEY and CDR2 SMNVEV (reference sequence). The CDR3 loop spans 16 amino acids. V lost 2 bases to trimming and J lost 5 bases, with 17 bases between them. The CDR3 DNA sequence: TGTGCCAGCAGTTTAGCAGCGGTGGCCAGGGGAGATACGCAGTATTTT. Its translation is CASSLAAVARGDTQYF.

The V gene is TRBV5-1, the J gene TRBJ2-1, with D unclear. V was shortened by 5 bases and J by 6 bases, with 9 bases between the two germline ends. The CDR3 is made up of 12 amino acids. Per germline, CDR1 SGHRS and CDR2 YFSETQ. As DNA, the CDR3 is TGCGCCAGCAGGCGTGCTAGCAATGAGCAGTTCTTC. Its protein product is CASRRASNEQFF.

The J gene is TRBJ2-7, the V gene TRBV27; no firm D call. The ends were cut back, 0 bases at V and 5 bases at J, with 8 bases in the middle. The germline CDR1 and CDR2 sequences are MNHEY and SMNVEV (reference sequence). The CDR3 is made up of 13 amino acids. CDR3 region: CASSLSGSNEQYF. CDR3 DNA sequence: TGTGCCAGCAGTTTATCTGGCAGCAACGAGCAGTACTTC.

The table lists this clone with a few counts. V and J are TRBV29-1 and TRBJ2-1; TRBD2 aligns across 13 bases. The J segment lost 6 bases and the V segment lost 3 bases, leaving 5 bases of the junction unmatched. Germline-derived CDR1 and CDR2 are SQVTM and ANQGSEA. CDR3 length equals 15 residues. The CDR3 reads CSVDPGTSGVNEQFF. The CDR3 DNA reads TGCAGCGTTGATCCTGGGACTAGCGGGGTCAATGAGCAGTTCTTC.

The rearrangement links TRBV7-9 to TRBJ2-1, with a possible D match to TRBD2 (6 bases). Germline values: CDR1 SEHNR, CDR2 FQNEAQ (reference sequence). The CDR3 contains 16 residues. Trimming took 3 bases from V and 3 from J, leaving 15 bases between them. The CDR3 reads CASSFGWGVDYNEQFF. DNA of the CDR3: TGTGCCAGCAGCTTCGGGTGGGGGGTCGACTACAATGAGCAGTTCTTC.

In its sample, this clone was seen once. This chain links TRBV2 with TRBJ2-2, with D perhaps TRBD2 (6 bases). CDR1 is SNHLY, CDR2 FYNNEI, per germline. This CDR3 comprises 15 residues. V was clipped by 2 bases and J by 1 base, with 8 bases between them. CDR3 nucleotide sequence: TGTGCCAGCAGTGAACTAGCGATGAACACCGGGGAGCTGTTTTTT. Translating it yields CASSELAMNTGELFF.

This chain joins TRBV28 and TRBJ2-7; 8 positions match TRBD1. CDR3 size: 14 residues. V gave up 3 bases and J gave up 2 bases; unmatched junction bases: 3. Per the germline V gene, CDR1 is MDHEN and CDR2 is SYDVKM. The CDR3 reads CASSLGDRTYEQYF. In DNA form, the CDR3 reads TGTGCCAGCAGTTTGGGGGACAGGACCTACGAGCAGTACTTC.